Listed here are 21 T cell receptor beta chains from one sample, sequenced in a study of blood T cell repertoires in COVID-19. Here immunoSEQ multiplex PCR was the method, and the copy in TCRdb shows in-frame clones only, minus some. The data show about 120,000 clones, roughly 81% seen once. The material sequenced was peripheral blood. The receptors come from a man aged 40-50 years with acute or convalescent COVID-19.

This clone was seen more than once but under ten times. The genes are TRBV7-3 and TRBJ2-1; tentatively, D is TRBD2 (6 bases). The V and J ends lost 4 bases and 0 bases respectively, with 10 bases between them. Germline values: CDR1 SGHTA, CDR2 FQGTGA. CDR3 size: 15 residues. DNA for the CDR3: TGTGCCAGCAGCTCTGCGGGGAGCTCCTACAATGAGCAGTTCTTC. This encodes CASSSAGSSYNEQFF.

The chain employs TRBV24-1 and TRBJ2-2; 7 nucleotides align to TRBD1. In germline, CDR1 is KGHDR, CDR2 SFDVKD. CDR3 size: 15 residues. The V gene end was trimmed by 5 bases and the J gene end by 4 bases; junction bases not matched to a gene: 6. Here the CDR3 DNA reads TGTGCCACCAGTGTCGCCGACAGGGTCACCGGGGAGCTGTTTTTT. Translation: CATSVADRVTGELFF.

The chain carries TRBV3-1 (or the pseudogene TRBV3-2) and TRBJ2-5; tentatively, D is TRBD1 (5 bases). Germline lookup yields CDR1 LGHDT and CDR2 YNNKEL (reference sequence). Trimming pared 4 bases from V and 5 bases from J, leaving 17 bases between. This CDR3 is 15 amino acids long. The CDR3 DNA reads TGTGCCAGCAGCCGGGTGGGCAGGGTATGGGAGACCCAGTACTTC. Translated, it gives CASSRVGRVWETQYF.

This chain uses TRBV7-2 with TRBJ2-7; TRBD2 matches 12 bases. This CDR3 is built from 15 residues. CDR1 SGHTA and CDR2 FQGNSA come from the germline V gene. With V trimmed by 5 bases and J by 7 bases, 9 bases remained unmatched. The CDR3 DNA reads as TGTGCCAGCAGCCCTAGCGGGGGGGCCGCTAAGGAGCAGTACTTC. This gives the protein CASSPSGGAAKEQYF.

V is TRBV6-5 and J is TRBJ1-2; 7 positions agree with TRBD1. The trim removed 6 bases at V and 8 bases at J, leaving 9 bases unmatched. The CDR3 sequence is 13 residues long. Germline assignment: CDR1 MNHEY and CDR2 SVGAGI. Here the CDR3 DNA reads TGTGCCAGCAGCTATGACAGGGCTGGAGGCTACACCTTC. It yields the protein CASSYDRAGGYTF.

This clone was found a few times. The chain recombines TRBV27 with TRBJ2-1; 7 nucleotides agree with TRBD1. Germline assignment: CDR1 MNHEY and CDR2 SMNVEV (reference sequence). The CDR3 length is 14 residues. Trimming cost V 10 bases and J 0 bases; bases outside gene matches: 6. CDR3 sequence reads: CATVQGYSYNEQFF. CDR3 nucleotide sequence: TGTGCCACCGTACAGGGGTACTCCTACAATGAGCAGTTCTTC.

The J gene is TRBJ2-1, the V gene TRBV6-5; possibly TRBD2 for D (5 bases). Trimming left V 8 bases short and J 2 bases short, with 13 bases between. The length of the CDR3 is 14 residues. From germline, CDR1 is MNHEY and CDR2 SVGAGI. The CDR3 DNA sequence: TGTGCCAGCTTGGACTTTTTCCCCTACAATGAGCAGTTCTTC. Translating it yields CASLDFFPYNEQFF.

The DNA of the CDR3 is TGTGCCACCAGCGATAAGGGACTCTCCTTTAGCAATCAGCCCCAGCATTTT. Amino acids: CATSDKGLSFSNQPQHF. The gene calls are TRBV15 and TRBJ1-5; D perhaps matches TRBD1 (5 bases). Trimming removed 5 bases at V and 0 bases at J, with 17 bases between. The germline gives CDR1 LNHNV, CDR2 YYDKDF (reference sequence). The CDR3 loop spans 17 amino acids.

This clone was seen only a few times. V is TRBV3-1 (or the pseudogene TRBV3-2) and J is TRBJ2-5; TRBD1 aligns across 8 bases. Losses at the gene ends were 4 bases for V and 1 base for J; bases not matched to a gene: 8. The CDR3 runs 16 residues. The germline V gene has CDR1 LGHDT and CDR2 YNNKEL (reference sequence). This chain's CDR3 is CASSPGQGSFQETQYF. CDR3 nucleotides: TGTGCCAGCAGCCCAGGACAGGGATCCTTCCAAGAGACCCAGTACTTC.

A single count supports this clone. The rearrangement joins TRBV10-3 to TRBJ2-7; D is perhaps TRBD1 (6 bases). The length of the CDR3 is 14 residues. From germline, CDR1 is ENHRY and CDR2 SYGVKD. V was pared by 6 bases and J by 5 bases, with 17 bases between. CDR3 sequence (DNA): TGTGCCATCAGGGACAGAATCCAATCCAACGAGCAGTACTTC. It codes for CAIRDRIQSNEQYF.

This chain links TRBV29-1 with TRBJ2-7, with D possibly TRBD2 on 6 matching bases. The CDR3 loop spans 12 amino acids. The germline V gene has CDR1 SQVTM and CDR2 ANQGSEA. The V and J ends lost 3 bases and 5 bases respectively, with 11 bases between them. The CDR3: CSVDGGENEQYF. The CDR3 DNA sequence: TGCAGCGTTGACGGAGGGGAGAACGAGCAGTACTTC.

This clone was counted once. V gene TRBV2 combines with J gene TRBJ1-1; no reliable D call. V dropped 2 bases and J dropped 8 bases, with 6 bases sitting between them. This CDR3 has 11 amino acids. Germline CDR1 and CDR2: SNHLY and FYNNEI. The CDR3, as DNA: TGTGCCAGCAGTGAAATGGCAGAAGCTTTCTTT. It codes for CASSEMAEAFF.

The rearrangement joins TRBV13 to TRBJ1-1, with a tentative D call TRBD1 (5 bases). The V and J ends lost 8 bases and 10 bases respectively, with 20 bases between them. The germline V gene has CDR1 PRHDT and CDR2 FYEKMQ (reference sequence). The CDR3 loop spans 13 amino acids. CDR3 bases: TGTGCCAGCTTACCCGGAAAGCAGGGTGGAGCTTTCTTT. Its protein product is CASLPGKQGGAFF.

The V gene is TRBV19, the J gene TRBJ1-6; TRBD1 agrees at 7 bases. The CDR3 loop spans 15 amino acids. Germline CDR1 LNHDA, CDR2 SQIVND (reference sequence). V shed 10 bases and J 6 bases; nucleotides not matched to a gene: 12. The CDR3 DNA follows: TGTGCCACTAGGGAGCCGGGACAGCTTAATTCACCCCTCCACTTT. Its protein product is CATREPGQLNSPLHF. Full variable domain (rest looked up from reference TRBV19 and TRBJ1-6): DGGITQSPKYLFRKEGQNVTLSCEQNLNHDAMYWYRQDPGQGLRLIYYSQIVNDFQKGDIAEGYSVSREKKESFPLTVTSAQKNPTAFYLCATREPGQLNSPLHFGNGTRLTVT.

The V call is TRBV2, the J call TRBJ2-1; D possibly corresponds to TRBD1 (6 bases). The germline CDR1 and CDR2 sequences are SNHLY and FYNNEI. The CDR3 runs 12 residues. Between the trimmed V and J ends, which lost 6 bases and 8 bases, there was a span of 11 bases. CDR3 in amino acids: CASRNRADEQFF. CDR3 nucleotides: TGTGCCAGCAGGAACAGGGCAGATGAGCAGTTCTTC. Full variable domain (outside the CDR3, taken from reference TRBV2 and TRBJ2-1): EPEVTQTPSHQVTQMGQEVILRCVPISNHLYFYWYRQILGQKVEFLVSFYNNEISEKSEIFDDQFSVERPDGSNFTLKIRSTKLEDSAMYFCASRNRADEQFFGPGTRLTVL.

The chain combines TRBV18 with TRBJ1-6; D is unclear. CDR1 KGHSH and CDR2 LQKENI come from the germline V gene. The CDR3 length is 17 residues. V lost 1 base to trimming and J lost 0 bases, with 10 bases between them. The CDR3 DNA follows: TGTGCCAGCTCACCACGGCCAGCGAGCTCCTATAATTCACCCCTCCACTTT. It encodes CASSPRPASSYNSPLHF.

This clone occurred a few times. V is TRBV2 and J is TRBJ1-2; weak D call: TRBD1 (6 bases). The CDR3 runs to 13 residues. V was shortened by 6 bases and J by 1 base, with 9 bases between the two germline ends. Germline V CDR1 and CDR2: SNHLY, FYNNEI. The CDR3 bases are TGTGCCAGCAGCCCGGACAGTAACTATGGCTACACCTTC. Residues: CASSPDSNYGYTF.

The sample holds one count of this clone. The chain is built from TRBV2 and TRBJ2-2; D ambiguous. Per the germline V gene, CDR1 is SNHLY and CDR2 is FYNNEI. V lost 3 bases and J lost 7, with 3 bases in between. CDR3 length: 11 residues. CDR3 bases: TGTGCCAGCAGTGATAGCGGGGAGCTGTTTTTT. Translated: CASSDSGELFF.

V usage is TRBV4-1 and J usage is TRBJ2-4; 11 nucleotides match TRBD2. The ends lost 1 base at V and 9 bases at J; junction bases unmatched: 2. The CDR3 is 14 amino acids. Germline CDR1 and CDR2: MGHRA and YSYEKL. Written as DNA, the CDR3 is TGCGCCAGCAGCCAAGCTAGCGGGGGGAGCATTCAGTACTTC. Translated: CASSQASGGSIQYF.

This clone was seen more than once but under ten times. The rearrangement links TRBV5-8 to TRBJ2-5, with D maybe TRBD1 (6 bases). The ends were cut back, 4 bases at V and 1 base at J, with 14 bases in the middle. This CDR3 region has 15 residues. The germline V gene encodes CDR1 SGHTS and CDR2 YDEGEE. The CDR3 bases are TGTGCCAGCAGCAAAACAGGGATTGGCCAAGAGACCCAGTACTTC. The encoded protein is CASSKTGIGQETQYF.

This chain uses TRBV29-1 with TRBJ1-2; D not resolved. Germline V gene sequence: CDR1 SQVTM, CDR2 ANQGSEA. This CDR3 comprises 11 residues. V gave up 6 bases and J gave up 4 bases, with 9 bases separating them. CDR3 nucleotides: TGCAGCGTACAGATGCCCTATGGCTACACCTTC. Amino acids: CSVQMPYGYTF.